The 28 T cell receptor beta chains given below trace back to one sample, sequenced in a study of cytomegalovirus exposure and HLA in healthy donors (dated by TCRdb to 2016 to 2017). The method was the immunoSEQ multiplex PCR assay. A mixture of 60 forward primers for TCR Vbeta segments and 13 reverse primers for TCR Jbeta segments was used in the multiplex PCR. This immuneACCESS table, as held by TCRdb, lists in-frame sequences with V and J called but not all clones. Of the missing ones, under half trace to an unresolved V gene in checked studies; the others have no known cause. The sample profile shows around 140,000 clones; approximately 80% of them were found once. The top ten constitute 2.5% to 3% of the sample. The material sequenced was PBMCs. These receptors were taken from a female donor in good health and CMV-seronegative.

The chain uses TRBV7-2 and TRBJ1-5; D not resolved. From germline, CDR1 is SGHTA and CDR2 FQGNSA. This CDR3 is 13 amino acids long. The ends were cut back, 2 bases at V and 5 bases at J, with 7 bases in the middle. The CDR3 DNA reads TGTGCCAGCAGCTTACGGGGTGATCAGCCCCAGCATTTT. It translates to CASSLRGDQPQHF.

CDR3 sequence: CASSGQGNSYNEQFF. Written as DNA, the CDR3 is TGTGCCAGCAGTGGACAGGGAAACTCCTACAATGAGCAGTTCTTC. The chain has TRBV2 and TRBJ2-1, with 7 bases identical to TRBD1. The CDR3 has 15 amino acids. V dropped 4 bases and J dropped 0; count of bases not matched to a gene: 3. In germline, CDR1 is SNHLY, CDR2 FYNNEI.

This sequence joins TRBV10-1 and TRBJ2-1; 9 bases are a match to TRBD2. The CDR3 spans 15 residues. V trimming: 6 bases; J trimming: 9 bases; junction bases outside the gene matches: 12. Germline V lookup: CDR1 WNHNN, CDR2 SYGVQD (reference sequence). The CDR3 protein is CASRPGASGNTEQFF. The CDR3 bases are TGCGCCAGCAGACCCGGGGCTAGCGGGAACACTGAGCAGTTCTTC.

The rearrangement links TRBV6-5 to TRBJ1-1; perhaps TRBD1 as D (6 bases). Germline CDR1 reads MNHEY; CDR2 reads SVGAGI. The CDR3 spans 13 residues. V gave up 7 bases and J gave up 5 bases, with 14 bases separating them. Here the CDR3 DNA reads TGTGCCAGCAATAGGGGAGGGGGGACTGAAGCTTTCTTT. Protein product: CASNRGGGTEAFF.

The chain uses TRBV9 and TRBJ2-2; D not resolved. Germline V gene sequence: CDR1 SGDLS, CDR2 YYNGEE. Trimming left V 2 bases short and J 0 bases short, with 8 bases between. The CDR3 contains 15 residues. CDR3 in amino acids: CASSVQVTNTGELFF. The CDR3 bases are TGTGCCAGCAGCGTGCAGGTTACGAACACCGGGGAGCTGTTTTTT. Filled out from reference TRBV9 and TRBJ2-2, the complete variable domain reads DSGVTQTPKHLITATGQRVTLRCSPRSGDLSVYWYQQSLDQGLQFLIQYYNGEERAKGNILERFSAQQFPDLHSELNLSSLELGDSALYFCASSVQVTNTGELFFGEGSRLTVL.

CDR3 DNA: TGTGCCAGTAGTATTCGGGGAGGCCAAGGTTACGAGCAGTACTTC. It codes for CASSIRGGQGYEQYF. This chain uses TRBV19 with TRBJ2-7; possibly TRBD2 for D (6 bases). Trimming removed 3 bases from V and 4 bases from J, with 16 bases in between. In germline, CDR1 is LNHDA, CDR2 SQIVND (reference sequence). The CDR3 covers 15 residues.

V usage is TRBV30 and J usage is TRBJ2-4; 12 bases match TRBD1. Germline V gene lookup returns CDR1 GTSNPN and CDR2 SVGIG (reference sequence). Losses at the gene ends were 3 bases for V and 6 bases for J; bases not matched to a gene: 3. The CDR3 sequence is 14 residues long. The CDR3 reads CAWRGQGATNIQYF. CDR3 coding DNA: TGTGCCTGGAGGGGACAGGGGGCGACAAACATTCAGTACTTC.

The chain couples TRBV25-1 to TRBJ1-6; D ambiguous. CDR3 length: 14 amino acids. Trimming pared 5 bases from V and 0 bases from J, leaving 5 bases between. CDR1 MGHDK and CDR2 SYGVNS come from the germline V gene. The CDR3 protein is CASSKSSYNSPLHF. The CDR3 nucleotides read TGTGCCAGCAGTAAGAGCTCCTATAATTCACCCCTCCACTTT.

This clone was seen a few times. The J gene is TRBJ1-1, the V gene TRBV28; perhaps TRBD1 as D (6 bases). CDR1 and CDR2 (germline): MDHEN, SYDVKM. The CDR3 has 14 residues. Trimming removed 2 bases at V and 5 bases at J, with 12 bases between. For the CDR3, the DNA is TGTGCCAGCAGTTTAGGGGGCCTAGGGACTGAAGCTTTCTTT. Translation: CASSLGGLGTEAFF.

V and J are TRBV28 and TRBJ2-7, with unresolved D. Germline V gene lookup returns CDR1 MDHEN and CDR2 SYDVKM. This CDR3 region has 12 residues. Trimming left V 5 bases short and J 6 bases short, with 11 bases between. CDR3 region: CASSQTLTEQYF. The CDR3 DNA reads as TGTGCCAGCAGTCAGACTTTAACCGAGCAGTACTTC.

This chain links TRBV30 with TRBJ2-3; D is unclear. The V gene lost 1 base and the J gene lost 9 bases, with 5 bases spanning the gap. This CDR3 region has 10 residues. Germline CDR1 GTSNPN, CDR2 SVGIG (reference sequence). This chain's CDR3 is CAWSAVTQYF. CDR3 in DNA: TGTGCCTGGAGTGCAGTCACGCAGTATTTT.

This clone occurred a few times. The CDR3: CASSSPRDRVYTEAFF. The CDR3 bases are TGTGCCAGCAGCTCACCCAGGGACAGAGTGTACACTGAAGCTTTCTTT. This chain connects TRBV5-8 to TRBJ1-1; 7 bases agree with TRBD1. The germline V gene encodes CDR1 SGHTS and CDR2 YDEGEE. The CDR3 totals 16 residues. With V trimmed by 3 bases and J by 3 bases, 11 bases remained unmatched.

The chain has TRBV30 and TRBJ1-4; the D gene is possibly TRBD1 (5 bases). The CDR3 runs 14 residues. Germline V gene sequence: CDR1 GTSNPN, CDR2 SVGIG (reference sequence). V lost 2 bases and J lost 5, with 12 bases in between. The CDR3 is CAWSSRVGNEKLFF. CDR3 DNA sequence: TGTGCCTGGAGTAGCAGGGTCGGGAATGAAAAACTGTTTTTT.

The V call is TRBV19, the J call TRBJ2-7; the D gene is possibly TRBD1 (5 bases). Germline lookup yields CDR1 LNHDA and CDR2 SQIVND (reference sequence). The CDR3 covers 15 residues. V lost 1 base to trimming and J lost 5 bases, with 15 bases between them. The CDR3 bases are TGTGCCAGTAGTATAGGGAACGCAGGGTGGAACGAGCAGTACTTC. Its translation is CASSIGNAGWNEQYF.

This clone was detected only once. Within the sample, other DNA sequences also encode this same CDR3. This sequence joins TRBV7-3 and TRBJ2-7; D is perhaps TRBD1 (5 bases). V was cut by 2 bases and J by 6 bases, with 11 bases left in between. This CDR3 has 13 residues. Germline values: CDR1 SGHTA, CDR2 FQGTGA. This CDR3 is CASSLSGTGEQYF. The CDR3, as DNA: TGTGCCAGCAGCTTATCGGGTACAGGCGAGCAGTACTTC.

The chain recombines TRBV11-1 with TRBJ2-7, with TRBD1 matching over 7 bases. The CDR3 contains 14 residues. Germline assignment: CDR1 SGHAT and CDR2 FQDESV (reference sequence). Trimming cost V 5 bases and J 7 bases; bases outside gene matches: 11. The chain's CDR3 is CASSRDSPSTEQYF. CDR3 coding DNA: TGTGCCAGCAGCCGGGACAGTCCATCTACGGAGCAGTACTTC.

This clone came up many times. The chain recombines TRBV7-7 with TRBJ2-5, with D possibly matching TRBD2 (6 bases). V dropped 4 bases and J dropped 4 bases, with 13 bases sitting between them. The CDR3 covers 14 residues. The germline V gene has CDR1 SSHAT and CDR2 FNYEAQ (reference sequence). CDR3 DNA: TGTGCCAGCAGCTCCCTCGGGAGTCGAGAGACCCAGTACTTC. It translates to CASSSLGSRETQYF.

V usage is TRBV29-1 and J usage is TRBJ2-5, with D uncertain. The closer fit of TRBJ2-7 to the DNA end suggests the J call may be wrong. Looked up from germline, CDR1 is SQVTM and CDR2 is ANQGSEA. The CDR3 is 15 residues long. The CDR3 reads CSVSRSPISPYEQYF. CDR3 nucleotides: TGCAGCGTTTCCCGTTCCCCGATTTCTCCCTACGAGCAGTACTTC.

This sequence joins TRBV28 and TRBJ1-2; 10 nucleotides align to TRBD1. The CDR3 spans 16 residues. The V and J ends lost 2 bases and 5 bases, in that order; junction bases with no gene match: 8. The V gene's germline CDR1 is MDHEN and CDR2 SYDVKM. The CDR3 loop reads CASSLVSGQGVYGYTF. The CDR3 DNA reads TGTGCCAGCAGTTTAGTGTCAGGACAGGGGGTTTATGGCTACACCTTC.

This clone was recorded a few times. The rearrangement links TRBV29-1 to TRBJ2-3; 8 bases are a match to TRBD2. The CDR3 consists of 17 residues. Germline V gene sequence: CDR1 SQVTM, CDR2 ANQGSEA. Trimming cost V 6 bases and J 4 bases; bases outside gene matches: 18. The CDR3 DNA sequence: TGCAGCGTCGGCGGGGTGGGAGTAGCGGGGTTTTCAGATACGCAGTATTTT. Its protein is CSVGGVGVAGFSDTQYF.

CDR3 sequence: CASSIDGSVSGNTIYF. The CDR3 DNA is TGTGCCAGCAGTATAGACGGGAGTGTCTCTGGAAACACCATATATTTT. The chain combines TRBV27 with TRBJ1-3; D not certain. The CDR3 has 16 residues. Trimming stripped 5 bases from V and 0 bases from J, with 14 bases between. The germline CDR1 and CDR2 sequences are MNHEY and SMNVEV (reference sequence).

V gene TRBV7-3 combines with J gene TRBJ2-7; D is possibly TRBD1 (6 bases). V lost 5 bases, J lost 4 bases, and 18 bases lay in between. CDR3 length: 15 amino acids. Germline assignment: CDR1 SGHTA and CDR2 FQGTGA. CDR3 residues: CASSPGAGEFYEQYF. Written as DNA, the CDR3 is TGTGCCAGCAGCCCTGGGGCAGGGGAATTTTACGAGCAGTACTTC.

The chain joins TRBV28 to TRBJ1-2; 10 positions match TRBD1. There are 15 residues in the CDR3. Trimming at V came to 3 bases and at J to 8 bases, leaving 9 bases not matched to a gene. Looked up from germline, CDR1 is MDHEN and CDR2 is SYDVKM. As DNA, the CDR3 is TGTGCCAGCAGTTTGGGACAGGGGCCTTTCCGGGGCTACACCTTC. Residues: CASSLGQGPFRGYTF.

The rearrangement joins TRBV2 to TRBJ1-2; perhaps TRBD1 as D (6 bases). The length of the CDR3 is 15 residues. Germline-derived CDR1 and CDR2 are SNHLY and FYNNEI. V lost 4 bases and J lost 4, with 16 bases in between. CDR3 amino acids: CASSAGRGFSYGYTF. The CDR3 DNA is TGTGCCAGCAGTGCCGGGAGGGGGTTTAGCTATGGCTACACCTTC.

The V and J genes are TRBV4-3 and TRBJ1-2, with 7 bases fitting TRBD1. With 0 bases clipped from V and 8 bases from J, the junction kept 3 bases outside the gene matches. This CDR3 has 13 residues. Germline V lookup: CDR1 LGHNA, CDR2 YSLEER. CDR3 in amino acids: CASSQETGRGYTF. As DNA, the CDR3 is TGCGCCAGCAGCCAAGAGACAGGGCGAGGCTACACCTTC.

The chain is built from TRBV28 and TRBJ1-4; 7 positions agree with TRBD1. The CDR3 covers 14 residues. Unmatched junction bases numbered 4, after V lost 9 bases and J lost 0 bases. Germline assignment: CDR1 MDHEN and CDR2 SYDVKM. The CDR3 here is CASTQGATNEKLFF. DNA of the CDR3: TGTGCCAGTACTCAGGGGGCAACTAATGAAAAACTGTTTTTT.

V is TRBV6-6 and J is TRBJ2-3; D might be TRBD1 (6 bases). V was cut by 7 bases and J by 8 bases, with 22 bases left in between. Germline CDR1 reads MNHNY; CDR2 reads SVGAGI (reference sequence). The CDR3 extends over 15 amino acids. CDR3 sequence reads: CASTIPGAQGRTQYF. CDR3 nucleotides: TGTGCCAGCACGATTCCAGGGGCCCAGGGGCGTACGCAGTATTTT.

Regarding this clone: The junction departs from germline at one end; a sequencing error may be responsible. The rearrangement joins TRBV2 to TRBJ1-2; D unresolved. The germline V gene has CDR1 SNHLY and CDR2 FYNNEI. This CDR3 is built from 15 residues. CDR3 loop: CASREGGWGDYGYTF. The CDR3 DNA follows: TGTGCCAGCAGGGAAGGAGGGTGGGGTGACTATGGCTACACCTTC.